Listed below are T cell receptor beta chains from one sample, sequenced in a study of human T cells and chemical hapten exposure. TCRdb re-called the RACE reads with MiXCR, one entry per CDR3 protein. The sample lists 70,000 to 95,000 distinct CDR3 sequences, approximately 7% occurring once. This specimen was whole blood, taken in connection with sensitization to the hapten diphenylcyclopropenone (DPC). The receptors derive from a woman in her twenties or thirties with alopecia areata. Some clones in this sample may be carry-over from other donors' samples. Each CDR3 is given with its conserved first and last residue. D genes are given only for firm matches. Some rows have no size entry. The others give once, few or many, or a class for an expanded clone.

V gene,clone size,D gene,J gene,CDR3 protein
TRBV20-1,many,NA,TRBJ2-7,CSARTILYSYEQYF
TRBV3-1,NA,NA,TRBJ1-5,CASSSRLTRNQPQHF
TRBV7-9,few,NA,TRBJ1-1,CASSLVGTRTEAFF
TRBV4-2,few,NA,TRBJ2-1,CASSRRLGTDEQFF
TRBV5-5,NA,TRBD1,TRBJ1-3,CASSSPRTGINTIYF
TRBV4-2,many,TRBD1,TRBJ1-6,CASSQGARGQGFDSPLHF
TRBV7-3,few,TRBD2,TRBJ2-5,CASSLLAGEGETQYF
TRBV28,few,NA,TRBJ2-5,CASGETRRETQYF
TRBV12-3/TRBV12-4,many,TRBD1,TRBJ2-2,CASSLGQGSGELFF
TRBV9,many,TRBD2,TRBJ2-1,CASSVRLAGDYNEQFF
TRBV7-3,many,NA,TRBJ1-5,CASSLMVGQPQHF
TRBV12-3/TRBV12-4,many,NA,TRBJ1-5,CASSFQSGGNQPQHF
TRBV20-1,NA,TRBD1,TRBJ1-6,CSARVLDRGGNSPLHF
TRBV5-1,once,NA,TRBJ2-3,CTSSLEGPTDTQYF
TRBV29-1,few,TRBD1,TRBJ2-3,CSVVTGRRLSTDTQYF
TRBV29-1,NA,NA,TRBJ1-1,CSVGRSGNTEAFF
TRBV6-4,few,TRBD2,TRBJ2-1,CARVPQRGVGNEQFF
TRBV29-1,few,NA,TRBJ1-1,CSVYKTWDTEAFF
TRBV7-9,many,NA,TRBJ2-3,CASSPTITTDTQYF
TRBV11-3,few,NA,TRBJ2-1,CASSQGGTEQFF
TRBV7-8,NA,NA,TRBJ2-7,CASSKTFGTGRYEQYF
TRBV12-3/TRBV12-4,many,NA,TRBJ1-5,CASSLGTGHQPQHF
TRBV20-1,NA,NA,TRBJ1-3,CSAETDGNTIYF
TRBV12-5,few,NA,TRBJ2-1,CASGLSTYNEQFF
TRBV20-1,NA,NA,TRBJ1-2,CSARDRGYGYTF
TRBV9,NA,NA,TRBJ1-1,CASSALHRDIPF
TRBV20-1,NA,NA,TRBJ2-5,CSARYTGRQETQYF
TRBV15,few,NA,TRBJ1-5,CATSRGFGAQPQHF
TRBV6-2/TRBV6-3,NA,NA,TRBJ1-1,CASRSFRGLGALNTEAFF
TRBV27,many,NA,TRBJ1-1,CASSSAGATEAFF
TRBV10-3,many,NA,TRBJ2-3,CALSGTSTDTQYF
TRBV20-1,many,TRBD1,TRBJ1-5,CSARGQSGDQPQHF
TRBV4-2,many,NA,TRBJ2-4,CASSLSMGLAKNIQYF
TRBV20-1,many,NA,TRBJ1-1,CSASRLSPNTEAFF
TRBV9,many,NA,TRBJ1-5,CASSVGHGSNQPQHF
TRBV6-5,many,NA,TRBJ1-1,CASTQNREAFF
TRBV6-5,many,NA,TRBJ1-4,CASRPRRSGKLFF
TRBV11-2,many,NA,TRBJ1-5,CASSSTTDLFNQPQHF
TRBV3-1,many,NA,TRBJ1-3,CASSRDYGNTIYF
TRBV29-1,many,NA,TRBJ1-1,CSVDRAGSEAFF
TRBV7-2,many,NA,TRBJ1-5,CASSSPNQPQHF
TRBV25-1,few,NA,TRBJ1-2,CASSDYYENGYTF
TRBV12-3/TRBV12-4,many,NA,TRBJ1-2,CASSYYSYGYTF
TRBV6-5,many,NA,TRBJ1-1,CASSYAEFTEAFF
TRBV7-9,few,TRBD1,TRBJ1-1,CASSLGITGGATEAFF
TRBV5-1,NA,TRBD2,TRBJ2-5,CASSLRLAYEETQYF
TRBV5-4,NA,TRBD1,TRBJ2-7,CASSLPGTGTSYEQYF
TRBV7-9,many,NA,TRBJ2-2,CASSRDLPKSTGELFF
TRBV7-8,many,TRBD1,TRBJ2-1,CASSPRGQGANNEQFF
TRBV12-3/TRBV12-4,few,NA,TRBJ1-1,CASRGDWTEAFF
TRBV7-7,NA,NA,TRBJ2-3,CASSATWGSDTQYF
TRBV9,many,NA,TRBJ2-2,CASSVTGPNTGELFF
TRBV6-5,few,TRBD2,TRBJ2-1,CASRAIRLAGYSEQFF
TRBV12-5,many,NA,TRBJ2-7,CASATSGHNYEQYF
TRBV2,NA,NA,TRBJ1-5,CASSGAVVSSNQPQHF
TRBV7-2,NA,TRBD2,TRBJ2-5,CASSSRLAGGETQYF
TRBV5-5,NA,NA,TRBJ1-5,CASSFGYSNQPQHF
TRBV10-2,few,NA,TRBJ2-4,CASSQDYNIQYF